This passage covers 14 T cell receptor beta chains from one sample sequenced in a study of T cells after yellow fever vaccination. TCRdb reprocessed the 5' RACE reads via MiXCR and lists one record per CDR3 protein. The sample holds 300,000 or so distinct CDR3 sequences; over 10% are singletons and the top ten take about 0.51%. The input for sequencing was CD4+ T cells sorted from PBMCs, taken 45 days after the yellow fever booster vaccination. These receptors were collected from a man younger than 40 who received the YFV17D yellow fever vaccine.

This clonotype occurred many times. The genes are TRBV27 and TRBJ2-3; D remains unclear. This CDR3 is 13 amino acids long. V lost 6 bases, J lost 0 bases, and 7 bases lay in between. Looked up from germline, CDR1 is MNHEY and CDR2 is SMNVEV (reference sequence). CDR3 loop: CASRPTSTDTQYF. The CDR3 DNA reads TGTGCCAGCAGGCCGACTAGCACAGATACGCAGTATTTT.

J is TRBJ1-5 and V is TRBV7-2; D gene ambiguous. The CDR3 is made up of 13 amino acids. Germline loops: CDR1 SGHTA, CDR2 FQGNSA. V was shortened by 0 bases and J by 8 bases, with 8 bases between the two germline ends. The CDR3 sequence is CASSLAPDEPQHF. The CDR3 DNA reads as TGTGCCAGCAGCTTAGCTCCCGATGAGCCCCAGCATTTT.

This clonotype has more than one count but fewer than ten. The chain uses TRBV7-2 and TRBJ2-7; 7 bases align to TRBD2. In germline, CDR1 is SGHTA, CDR2 FQGNSA. The CDR3 is 12 amino acids. Trimming took 8 bases from V and 1 from J; bases not matched to a gene: 2. The CDR3 spells CASRRGSYEQYF. The CDR3 DNA reads as TGTGCCAGCCGGCGGGGGTCCTACGAGCAGTACTTC.

This clonotype was counted between two and nine times. This sequence joins TRBV7-9 and TRBJ1-1, with a weak D call TRBD1 (5 bases). Germline values: CDR1 SEHNR, CDR2 FQNEAQ (reference sequence). The CDR3 totals 15 residues. The V end was cut by 1 base, the J end by 1 base, with 10 bases between. CDR3 DNA sequence: TGTGCCAGCAGCTTAGTCGACAGTCCGAACACTGAAGCTTTCTTT. The encoded protein is CASSLVDSPNTEAFF.

This clonotype was counted between two and nine times. The V and J genes are TRBV29-1 and TRBJ2-7; the D call may be TRBD1 or TRBD2 (6 bases each). The CDR3 totals 15 residues. Germline CDR1 and CDR2: SQVTM and ANQGSEA. V was cut by 1 base and J by 0 bases, with 13 bases left in between. The CDR3 nucleotides are TGCAGCGTTGAAGCGAGGAGGGACATCTCCTACGAGCAGTACTTC. This translates into CSVEARRDISYEQYF.

This clonotype has just a few counts. The rearrangement links TRBV20-1 to TRBJ2-7; no definite D call. Per the germline V gene, CDR1 is DFQATT and CDR2 is SNEGSKA (reference sequence). The CDR3 contains 14 residues. The V end was cut by 5 bases, the J end by 4 bases, with 18 bases between. CDR3 amino acids: CSARVTAQPYEQYF. The CDR3 bases are TGCAGTGCTCGCGTGACCGCCCAACCGTACGAGCAGTACTTC.

This clonotype was detected only a few times. The chain has TRBV5-5 and TRBJ2-3; D gene uncertain. This CDR3 is built from 15 residues. Trimming removed 0 bases from V and 4 bases from J, with 12 bases in between. Per the germline V gene, CDR1 is SGHKS and CDR2 is YYEKEE (reference sequence). The CDR3, as DNA: TGTGCCAGCAGCTTGGAAAGCCTTTCCGCAGATACGCAGTATTTT. Residues: CASSLESLSADTQYF.

The V call is TRBV7-2, the J call TRBJ2-1; D not resolved. The CDR3 is 15 amino acids. Per the germline V gene, CDR1 is SGHTA and CDR2 is FQGNSA. With 3 bases removed from V and 4 bases from J, the gap between germline ends came to 13 bases. CDR3 coding DNA: TGTGCCAGCAGCTTTGGCCCCGGAGTGTACAATGAGCAGTTCTTC. Translated, it gives CASSFGPGVYNEQFF.

The V call is TRBV7-3, the J call TRBJ2-2; 8 nucleotides align to TRBD1. The germline V gene has CDR1 SGHTA and CDR2 FQGTGA. The CDR3 contains 16 residues. V gave up 4 bases and J gave up 4 bases; unmatched junction bases: 8. The CDR3 nucleotides are TGTGCCAGCAGCTATCAAGGGACAGGCGGCACCGGGGAGCTGTTTTTT. Encoded protein: CASSYQGTGGTGELFF.

This clonotype has a handful of counts. V usage is TRBV6-2 or TRBV6-3 and J usage is TRBJ2-1; possibly TRBD1 for D (5 bases). The germline V gene has CDR1 MNHEY and CDR2 SVGEGT. The V end was cut by 6 bases, the J end by 0 bases, with 18 bases between. The CDR3 totals 17 residues. This CDR3 is CASRSSVGLRSYNEQFF. The CDR3, as DNA: TGTGCCAGCAGATCCTCAGTGGGGCTCCGCTCCTACAATGAGCAGTTCTTC.

V and J are TRBV29-1 and TRBJ2-7; D ambiguous. Germline CDR1 is SQVTM and CDR2 is ANQGSEA. Trimming left V 5 bases short and J 2 bases short, with 16 bases between. The CDR3 loop spans 14 amino acids. The DNA for the CDR3 is TGCAGCGTTTTGCTAGGGCGTACCCCCTACGAGCAGTACTTC. Protein sequence: CSVLLGRTPYEQYF.

This rearrangement joins TRBV30 to TRBJ2-7, with 7 bases aligning to TRBD2. Germline V gene sequence: CDR1 GTSNPN, CDR2 SVGIG (reference sequence). This CDR3 is built from 12 residues. V lost 4 bases and J lost 4; bases outside the gene matches: 4. CDR3 protein: CAWMGGGYEQYF. The CDR3 DNA reads as TGTGCCTGGATGGGGGGGGGTTACGAGCAGTACTTC. Based on the CDR3 plus reference TRBV30 and TRBJ2-7, the full variable domain is SQTIHQWPATLVQPVGSPLSLECTVEGTSNPNLYWYRQAAGRGLQLLFYSVGIGQISSEVPQNLSASRPQDRQFILSSKKLLLSDSGFYLCAWMGGGYEQYFGPGTRLTVT.

The chain combines TRBV10-3 with TRBJ1-6; D is unresolved. Trimming took off 8 bases at V and 0 bases at J, with 11 bases between the two ends. There are 15 residues in the CDR3. Germline CDR1 and CDR2: ENHRY and SYGVKD. CDR3 residues: CAIAREGSYNSPLHF. Written as DNA, the CDR3 is TGTGCCATCGCCCGAGAGGGCTCCTATAATTCACCCCTCCACTTT.

The chain has TRBV7-6 and TRBJ2-2, with D possibly matching TRBD2 (6 bases). Germline CDR1 and CDR2: SGHVS and FNYEAQ. This CDR3 comprises 17 residues. Trimming removed 1 base from V and 1 base from J, with 13 bases in between. The CDR3 loop reads CASSLGAFGGNTGELFF. CDR3 in DNA: TGTGCCAGCAGCTTAGGGGCCTTCGGGGGGAACACCGGGGAGCTGTTTTTT.